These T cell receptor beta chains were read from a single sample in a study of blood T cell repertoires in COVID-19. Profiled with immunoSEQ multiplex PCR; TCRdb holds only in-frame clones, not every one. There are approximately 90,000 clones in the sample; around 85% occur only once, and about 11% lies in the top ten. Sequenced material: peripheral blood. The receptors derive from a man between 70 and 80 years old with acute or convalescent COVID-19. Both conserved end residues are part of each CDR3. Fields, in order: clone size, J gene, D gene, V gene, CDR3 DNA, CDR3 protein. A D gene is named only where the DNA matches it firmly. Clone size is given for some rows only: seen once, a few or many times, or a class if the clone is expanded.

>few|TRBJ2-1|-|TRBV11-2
TGTGCCAGCAGCCGGAGACAGGTTAACAATGAGCAGTTCTTC
CASSRRQVNNEQFF
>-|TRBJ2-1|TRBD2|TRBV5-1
TGCGCCAGCAGCTTGGGACTAGCGGGGGGGCATGGCAATGAGCAGTTCTTC
CASSLGLAGGHGNEQFF
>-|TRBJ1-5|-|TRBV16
TGTGCCAGCAGCCCTAATCCGGGGAGAGCAAATCAGCCCCAGCATTTT
CASSPNPGRANQPQHF
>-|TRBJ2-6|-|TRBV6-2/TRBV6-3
TGTGCCAGCAGTTACTCTGGCAGGGGCTCTGGGGCCAACGTCCTGACTTTC
CASSYSGRGSGANVLTF
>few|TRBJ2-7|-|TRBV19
TGTGCCAGTAGTATAGATCCACAGGGAGACTACGAGCAGTACTTC
CASSIDPQGDYEQYF
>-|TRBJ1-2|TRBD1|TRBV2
TGTGCCAGCAGAGACAGGGGGGATGGCTACACCTTC
CASRDRGDGYTF
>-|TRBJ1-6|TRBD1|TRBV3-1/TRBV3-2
TGTGCCAGCAGCCTCAAGACAGGGAGATCACCCCTCCACTTT
CASSLKTGRSPLHF
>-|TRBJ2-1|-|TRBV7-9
TGTGCCAGCAGCAAACTTGGGCAGGGCAGGGACAATGAGCAGTTCTTC
CASSKLGQGRDNEQFF
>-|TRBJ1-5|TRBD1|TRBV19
TGTGCCAGTAGTGCCGGGACAGGGAGCAATCAGCCCCAGCATTTT
CASSAGTGSNQPQHF
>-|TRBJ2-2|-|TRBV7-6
TGTGCCAGCAGCCCCCGACAAGCGAACACCGGGGAGCTGTTTTTT
CASSPRQANTGELFF
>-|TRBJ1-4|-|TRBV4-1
TGCGCCAGCAGCCCCCGTGGGGGGAGGGATGAAAAACTGTTTTTT
CASSPRGGRDEKLFF
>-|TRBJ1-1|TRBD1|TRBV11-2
TGTGCCAGCACAGGGGGGCAGAACCTTATAATGAACACTGAAGCTTTCTTT
CASTGGQNLIMNTEAFF
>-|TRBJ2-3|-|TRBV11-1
TGTGCCAGCAGCCTCTCCGGGCAGGGGCGAACAGATACGCAGTATTTT
CASSLSGQGRTDTQYF
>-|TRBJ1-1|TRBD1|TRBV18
TGTGCCAGCTCCCGGGACAGGGGAAACACTGAAGCTTTCTTT
CASSRDRGNTEAFF
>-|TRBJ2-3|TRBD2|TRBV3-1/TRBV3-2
TGTGCCAGCAGCCCACTAGCGGGGGGAAGCACAGATACGCAGTATTTT
CASSPLAGGSTDTQYF
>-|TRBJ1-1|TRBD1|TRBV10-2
TGCGCCAGCTCCGAGGGGGCGGGCACTGAAGCTTTCTTT
CASSEGAGTEAFF
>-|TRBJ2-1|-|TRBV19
TGTGCCAGTAGTGCGGGTTGGGGGGAGATCTACAATGAGCAGTTCTTC
CASSAGWGEIYNEQFF
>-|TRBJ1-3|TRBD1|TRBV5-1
TGCGCCAGCAGCTTCGGACAGGACGGGGACACCATATATTTT
CASSFGQDGDTIYF
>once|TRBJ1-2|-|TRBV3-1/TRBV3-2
TGTGCCAGTACCCCGGATCCGACTAATTATTATGGCTACACCTTC
CASTPDPTNYYGYTF
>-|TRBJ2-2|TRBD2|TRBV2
TGTGCCAGCAGTGGGGAGGGTGGACTGTCCGGGGAGCTGTTTTTT
CASSGEGGLSGELFF
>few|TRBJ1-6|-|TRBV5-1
TGCGCCAGCAGCTTCGGCAGGATAGATTCACCCCTCCACTTT
CASSFGRIDSPLHF
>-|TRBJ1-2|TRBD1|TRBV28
TGTGCCAGCAAAAAAGGGACAGGGGGGGACTATGGCTACACCTTC
CASKKGTGGDYGYTF
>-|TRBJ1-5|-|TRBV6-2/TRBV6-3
TGTGCCAGCAGTTACTCTCGGCAGCCCCAGCATTTT
CASSYSRQPQHF
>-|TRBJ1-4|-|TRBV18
TGTGCCAGCTCACCATCGTCAACTAATGAAAAACTGTTTTTT
CASSPSSTNEKLFF
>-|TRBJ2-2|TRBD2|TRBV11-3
TGTGCCAGCAGCTGGACTAGCACCGGGGAGCTGTTTTTT
CASSWTSTGELFF
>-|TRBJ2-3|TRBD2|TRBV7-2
TGTGCCAGCAGCCCCCAACCCCTTGTAGCGGGGGGAACAGATACGCAGTATTTT
CASSPQPLVAGGTDTQYF
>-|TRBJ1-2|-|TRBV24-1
TGTGCCACCAGTGGTACCGGGAGTTATGGCTACACCTTC
CATSGTGSYGYTF
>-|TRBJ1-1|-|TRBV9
TGTGCCAGCAGCCCAAAGGGACTGGGGAACACTGAAGCTTTCTTT
CASSPKGLGNTEAFF
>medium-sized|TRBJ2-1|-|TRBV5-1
TGCGCCAGCAGCCCCTCCACGGAGGGAGAGCAGTTCTTC
CASSPSTEGEQFF
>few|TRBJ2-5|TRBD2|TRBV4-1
TGCGCCAGCAGCCAAGGGACTAGCGGGGACGGGGAGACCCAGTACTTC
CASSQGTSGDGETQYF
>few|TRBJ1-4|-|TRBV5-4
TGTGCCACCACCATTCAGGGGAGAGGTGAAAAACTGTTTTTT
CATTIQGRGEKLFF
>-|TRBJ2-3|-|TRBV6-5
TGTGCCAGCAGTAGGGGTCCGGAGACCTCTGATACGCAGTATTTT
CASSRGPETSDTQYF
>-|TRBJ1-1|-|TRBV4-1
TGCGCCAGCAGCGCGCGGACAGTTAAGACTGAAGCTTTCTTT
CASSARTVKTEAFF